By proportion, the clone carrying this T cell receptor beta chain is medium-sized. The CDR3 sequence is 14 residues long. Trimming stripped 1 base from V and 6 bases from J, with 13 bases between. CDR1 and CDR2 (germline): LNHDA, SQIVND (reference sequence). The sample belongs to a study of CXCR3 chemokines and chemotherapy response in bladder cancer. MiXCR, run by TCRdb on the PCR reads, gives a single entry per CDR3 protein. In the table there are about 5,000 distinct CDR3 sequences, roughly an eighth of which are singletons. The biological material was taken from a patient whose treatment included neoadjuvant chemotherapy. This sequence was found in a human donor with bladder cancer that responded to neoadjuvant chemotherapy. The rearrangement links TRBV19 to TRBJ2-7, with D unresolved. Here the CDR3 DNA reads TGTGCCAGTAGTATAGTCCCGACATCCGGCGAGCAGTACTTC. Protein product: CASSIVPTSGEQYF.